This T cell receptor (beta chain) was profiled in a study of OX40 agonist ivuxolimab in advanced cancers. Overall study findings and caveats: CD4+ and CD8+ T cells in blood underwent clonal expansion by week 6 at 0.1 to 3.0 mg/kg.

The protocol was immunoSEQ multiplex PCR, while the TCRdb copy is restricted to in-frame clones and leaves out a portion. The sample records 50,000 to 65,000 clones, 81% being singletons. With respect to this clone: Its antigen is not known.

CDR3 length: 13 amino acids. Germline assignment: CDR1 LGHNT and CDR2 FRNRAP. Trimming took off 4 bases at V and 0 bases at J, with 3 bases between the two ends. The sequence was collected from an adult with an advanced solid tumor such as melanoma, head and neck, liver or kidney cancer. J is TRBJ2-2 and V is TRBV12-5; D is ambiguous. The sequenced sample was CD4+ or CD8+ T cells sorted from blood, obtained in a trial of the OX40 agonist ivuxolimab. The CDR3 DNA reads TGTGCTAGTGGTTGGACGAACACCGGGGAGCTGTTTTTT. This encodes CASGWTNTGELFF.